This T cell receptor (beta chain) comes out of a study of vaccination and CD4 T cells after COVID-19. For this clonotype: What it binds is not known.

Treatment specified: roughly nine-day PBMC culture with coronavirus spike peptide pools or control peptides (ViraFEST assay). The Oncomine TCR Beta short-read assay sequenced DNA from cultured CD4+ T cells. TCRdb fed the PCR reads into MiXCR, producing one record per CDR3 protein. The repertoire holds some 8,600 distinct CDR3 sequences, approximately 55% seen once, with around 30% in the top ten. Germline CDR1 is MNHEY and CDR2 is SMNVEV (reference sequence). Trimming cost V 3 bases and J 4 bases, with 13 bases left between them. The CDR3 runs to 15 residues. The sequence derives from a human donor who had recovered from COVID-19. V gene TRBV27 combines with J gene TRBJ2-1, with a tentative D call TRBD2 (6 bases). The material sequenced was CD4+ T cells from blood, cultured in vitro. The CDR3 loop is CASSLWLATYNEQFF. The CDR3 DNA follows: TGTGCCAGCAGTTTGTGGCTAGCGACATACAATGAGCAGTTCTTC.